Presented here are 32 T cell receptor beta chains from one specimen sequenced in a study of CD8 T cells in ankylosing spondylitis. These TCRs are of unknown antigen specificity. TCRdb passed the 5' RACE reads through MiXCR, listing each CDR3 protein once. The data hold tens of thousands of distinct CDR3 sequences, with roughly 9% observed a single time. General study results and limits: Made up of eight highly homologous variants, a TCR beta motif appeared characteristic of ankylosing spondylitis blood.

The material sequenced was blood, either unsorted or a sorted T cell fraction (not recorded which). The receptor set was obtained from a male donor with ankylosing spondylitis.

This clonotype was found a few times. The J gene is TRBJ1-1, the V gene TRBV29-1, with a weak D call TRBD1 (5 bases). Trimming removed 2 bases from V and 1 base from J, with 11 bases in between. The V gene's germline CDR1 is SQVTM and CDR2 ANQGSEA. This CDR3 region has 14 residues. The CDR3 is CSVEMGTGNTEAFF. The CDR3 DNA sequence: TGCAGCGTTGAAATGGGGACGGGGAACACTGAAGCTTTCTTT.

This clonotype came up a few times. The chain couples TRBV20-1 to TRBJ2-2; a weak D match, TRBD1 (6 bases). This CDR3 spans 16 amino acids. Germline V gene sequence: CDR1 DFQATT, CDR2 SNEGSKA (reference sequence). The V end lost 3 bases, the J end lost 5 bases, and 19 bases lay between the germline ends. This CDR3 reads CSARSSLGQITGELFF. In nucleotides, the CDR3 is TGCAGTGCTAGGTCAAGTTTAGGACAGATTACCGGGGAGCTGTTTTTT.

On this clonotype itself: One junction end does not reproduce the germline sequence, and a read error may be involved. V gene TRBV28 combines with J gene TRBJ1-5; TRBD1 might be the D (5 bases). CDR3 length: 14 residues. Per germline, CDR1 MDHEN and CDR2 SYDVKM. The CDR3 DNA sequence: TGTGCCAGCACTTTATCCGCAGGGAATCAGCCCCAGCATTTT. This codes for CASTLSAGNQPQHF.

The chain couples TRBV5-6 to TRBJ1-1; D call uncertain. CDR1 and CDR2 (germline): SGHDT, YYEEEE. This CDR3 is built from 15 residues. The germline V and J ends were trimmed by 4 bases and 0 bases, with 13 bases remaining between them. The CDR3: CASSLAPTLNTEAFF. Written as DNA, the CDR3 is TGTGCCAGCAGCCTGGCCCCCACTTTGAACACTGAAGCTTTCTTT.

The gene calls are TRBV6-1 and TRBJ1-2, with D possibly matching TRBD1 (6 bases). The CDR3 is made up of 17 amino acids. Trimming took off 2 bases at V and 5 bases at J, with 21 bases between the two ends. Germline V gene data show CDR1 as MNHNS and CDR2 as SASEGT. Written as DNA, the CDR3 is TGTGCCAGCAGTGAACCGGGAGGGGGGTCCCCTCTATATGGCTACACCTTC. Translated: CASSEPGGGSPLYGYTF.

Only a few counts were recorded for this clonotype. The chain couples TRBV27 to TRBJ1-1, with D perhaps TRBD1 (6 bases). This CDR3 has 15 amino acids. V lost 0 bases and J 5 bases, leaving 13 bases between the germline ends. The germline V gene has CDR1 MNHEY and CDR2 SMNVEV (reference sequence). The CDR3 DNA is TGTGCCAGCAGTTTATCCCCGGGGGCGGGTACTGAAGCTTTCTTT. Amino acids: CASSLSPGAGTEAFF.

The chain joins TRBV20-1 to TRBJ2-2; TRBD1 or TRBD2 may be the D gene (5 bases each). CDR1 is DFQATT, CDR2 SNEGSKA, per germline (reference sequence). This CDR3 is built from 15 residues. V was pared by 1 base and J by 3 bases, with 12 bases between. CDR3 nucleotides: TGCAGTGCTAGAGGGGGGACCCACGACACCGGGGAGCTGTTTTTT. Amino acid sequence: CSARGGTHDTGELFF.

The chain couples TRBV2 to TRBJ2-7; a possible D gene is TRBD2 (6 bases). V shed 7 bases and J shed 4 bases, with 14 bases lying between them. Germline V gives CDR1 SNHLY, CDR2 FYNNEI. This CDR3 spans 13 amino acids. The CDR3 DNA sequence: TGTGCCAGCAATGTGGGGGGAGAGTACGAGCAGTACGTC. Protein sequence: CASNVGGEYEQYV.

This clonotype showed up many times. The chain joins TRBV7-2 to TRBJ2-3, with 12 bases lining up with TRBD2. The J segment lost 6 bases and the V segment lost 0 bases, leaving 10 bases of the junction unmatched. The CDR3 contains 18 residues. The germline V gene encodes CDR1 SGHTA and CDR2 FQGNSA. CDR3 in DNA: TGTGCCAGCAGCTTAGCGACCCTAGCGGGAGGGCCAGGCGATACGCAGTATTTT. It translates to CASSLATLAGGPGDTQYF.

Many counts were recorded for this clonotype. The chain links TRBV7-8 to TRBJ2-1; TRBD1 or TRBD2 may be the D gene (5 bases each). V was clipped by 5 bases and J by 4 bases, with 18 bases between them. CDR1 is SGHVS and CDR2 is FQNEAQ in the germline V gene. This CDR3 has 16 amino acids. The CDR3 loop reads CASSNGAWLGYNEQFF. The DNA for the CDR3 is TGTGCCAGCAGCAACGGGGCCTGGCTGGGGTACAATGAGCAGTTCTTC.

V usage is TRBV2 and J usage is TRBJ1-1; 7 bases fit TRBD1. The CDR3 has 15 amino acids. V shed 7 bases, J shed 1 base, and the junction held 9 bases outside the gene matches. The germline gives CDR1 SNHLY, CDR2 FYNNEI. The CDR3 is CASIQGQWGNTEAFF. CDR3 nucleotide sequence: TGTGCCAGCATCCAGGGACAGTGGGGGAACACTGAAGCTTTCTTT.

The table lists this clonotype with a few counts. V is TRBV7-9 and J is TRBJ2-1; the match to TRBD2 covers 8 bases. This CDR3 spans 15 amino acids. CDR1 SEHNR and CDR2 FQNEAQ come from the germline V gene (reference sequence). Unmatched junction bases numbered 4, after V lost 3 bases and J lost 3 bases. In DNA, the CDR3 is TGTGCCAGCAGCTTTACCACTAGCGGCTACAATGAGCAGTTCTTC. Its protein product is CASSFTTSGYNEQFF.

This clonotype was detected only once. The V and J genes are TRBV2 and TRBJ2-1, with TRBD2 matching over 12 bases. V was clipped by 8 bases and J by 1 base; unmatched bases: 3. Germline V gives CDR1 SNHLY, CDR2 FYNNEI. The CDR3 length is 15 residues. The CDR3 is CASLGTSGSYNEQFF. The CDR3 nucleotides read TGTGCCAGCCTCGGGACTAGCGGGTCCTACAATGAGCAGTTCTTC. Supplemented by reference TRBV2 and TRBJ2-1, the full variable domain reads EPEVTQTPSHQVTQMGQEVILRCVPISNHLYFYWYRQILGQKVEFLVSFYNNEISEKSEIFDDQFSVERPDGSNFTLKIRSTKLEDSAMYFCASLGTSGSYNEQFFGPGTRLTVL.

The chain couples TRBV24-1 to TRBJ2-3, with D unclear. Per germline, CDR1 KGHDR and CDR2 SFDVKD. With 0 bases removed from V and 4 bases from J, the gap between germline ends came to 4 bases. The CDR3 has 13 amino acids. In DNA form, the CDR3 reads TGTGCCACCAGTGATTTGGTCCCAGATACGCAGTATTTT. Translated, it gives CATSDLVPDTQYF.

This clonotype came up many times. The rearrangement uses TRBV11-2 and TRBJ1-2; no firm D call. The CDR3 sequence is 17 residues long. Germline loops: CDR1 SGHAT, CDR2 FQNNGV. Between the trimmed V and J ends, which lost 1 base and 0 bases, there was a span of 15 bases. CDR3 sequence reads: CASSLVAGLGSNYGYTF. DNA for the CDR3: TGTGCCAGCAGCTTAGTGGCGGGGTTAGGCTCTAACTATGGCTACACCTTC.

The chain links TRBV20-1 to TRBJ1-2; D may be TRBD1 (5 bases). The germline gives CDR1 DFQATT, CDR2 SNEGSKA (reference sequence). Between the trimmed V and J ends, which lost 3 bases and 6 bases, there was a span of 17 bases. This CDR3 region has 14 residues. The CDR3 region has the DNA TGCAGTGCTAGTCTATCTGGGACGAGAGATGGCTACACCTTC. Translated: CSASLSGTRDGYTF.

This clonotype has at least ten counts. This sequence joins TRBV5-1 and TRBJ2-1; 9 bases line up with TRBD2. The CDR3 is 18 amino acids. Germline V gene lookup returns CDR1 SGHRS and CDR2 YFSETQ. With V trimmed by 1 base and J by 5 bases, 13 bases remained unmatched. The CDR3 reads CASSLLASGKLIDNEQFF. The CDR3 DNA reads as TGCGCCAGCAGCTTGTTGGCTAGCGGGAAACTAATCGACAATGAGCAGTTCTTC.

This clonotype has a handful of counts. J is TRBJ1-2 and V is TRBV29-1; the D is unclear. This CDR3 region has 12 residues. Germline CDR1 SQVTM, CDR2 ANQGSEA. V lost 1 base, J lost 7 bases, and 10 bases lay in between. The CDR3: CSVEAIYGGYTF. CDR3 coding DNA: TGCAGCGTTGAAGCGATCTACGGTGGCTACACCTTC.

This clonotype was counted a few times. The J gene is TRBJ2-1, the V gene TRBV20-1; 13 bases agree with TRBD2. CDR3 size: 15 residues. Germline CDR1 DFQATT, CDR2 SNEGSKA (reference sequence). J lost 15 bases, V lost 7 bases, and 18 bases had no gene match. The CDR3 spells CSGIAPGLAGLDPFF. The CDR3 nucleotides are TGCAGTGGAATCGCCCCGGGACTAGCGGGACTCGACCCGTTCTTC.

This clonotype was picked up many times. The CDR3 nucleotides read TGCGCCAGCAGCCAAGATCGGGAGGGATACGACGAGCAGTACTTC. Translating gives CASSQDREGYDEQYF. The V and J genes are TRBV4-1 and TRBJ2-7; 8 nucleotides match TRBD2. The CDR3 is made up of 15 amino acids. CDR1 and CDR2 from the germline V gene are MGHRA and YSYEKL. The junction had 6 bases not matched to a gene; V was cut back by 0 bases and J by 5 bases.

The rearrangement joins TRBV4-1 to TRBJ1-5; D is possibly TRBD1 (6 bases). Trimming left V 0 bases short and J 7 bases short, with 13 bases between. Germline-derived CDR1 and CDR2 are MGHRA and YSYEKL. This CDR3 has 15 residues. The CDR3 region is CASSQDLRGAQPQHF. The CDR3 DNA sequence: TGCGCCAGCAGCCAAGATCTGAGGGGGGCGCAGCCCCAGCATTTT.

A remark on this clonotype: This may arise from a read error, as a much more abundant clone is one base away. The CDR3 coding sequence is TGTGCCACCAGCAGAGAGACTAGCGGGAGGACCGACACCGGGGAGCTGTTTTTT. Its translation is CATSRETSGRTDTGELFF. This chain connects TRBV15 to TRBJ2-2; 13 bases align to TRBD2. V dropped 0 bases and J dropped 3; count of bases not matched to a gene: 4. Per germline, CDR1 LNHNV and CDR2 YYDKDF (reference sequence). The CDR3 is made up of 18 amino acids.

The gene calls are TRBV27 and TRBJ2-7, with TRBD1 identical over 11 bases. V was pared by 8 bases and J by 6 bases, with 6 bases of the junction left unmatched. This CDR3 has 13 residues. CDR1 and CDR2 (germline): MNHEY, SMNVEV (reference sequence). In DNA, the CDR3 is TGTGCCAGCGGAGGACAGGGGGCTCGCGAGCAGTACGTC. Residues: CASGGQGAREQYV.

This CDR3 reads CAWSGGTNEKLFF. For the CDR3, the DNA is TGTGCCTGGAGTGGGGGTACTAATGAAAAACTGTTTTTT. This chain connects TRBV30 to TRBJ1-4, with D unresolved. This CDR3 region has 13 residues. V was pared by 1 base and J by 2 bases, with 5 bases between. Germline CDR1 and CDR2: GTSNPN and SVGIG (reference sequence).

This clonotype was observed many times. J is TRBJ2-2 and V is TRBV29-1, with D hard to call. The CDR3 runs to 12 residues. Germline V gene lookup returns CDR1 SQVTM and CDR2 ANQGSEA. In DNA form, the CDR3 reads TGCAGAGCAGGAGCGAACACCGGGGAGCTGTTTTTT. Its protein is CRAGANTGELFF.

This clonotype was seen a handful of times. The chain combines TRBV4-2 with TRBJ2-3, with 9 bases aligning to TRBD1. V gave up 4 bases and J gave up 3 bases; unmatched junction bases: 8. The CDR3 spans 16 residues. Germline V gives CDR1 LGHNA, CDR2 YNFKEQ. CDR3 nucleotides: TGTGCCAGCAGCCGAAACCCCGGGACAGGGACAGATACGCAGTATTTT. Amino acids: CASSRNPGTGTDTQYF.

A few counts support this clonotype. Here the CDR3 reads CASSLDGTVNTGELFF. CDR3 coding DNA: TGTGCCAGCAGCTTGGATGGGACAGTGAACACCGGGGAGCTGTTTTTT. The chain couples TRBV5-4 to TRBJ2-2; 7 bases align to TRBD1. The trim removed 0 bases at V and 1 base at J, leaving 3 bases unmatched. Looked up from germline, CDR1 is SGHNT and CDR2 is YYREEE (reference sequence). The CDR3 covers 16 residues.

This clonotype was found a few times. The J gene is TRBJ2-7, the V gene TRBV9; possibly TRBD1 or TRBD2 for D (6 bases each). V was trimmed by 4 bases and J by 1 base, leaving 21 bases between them. The CDR3 runs to 17 residues. Germline values: CDR1 SGDLS, CDR2 YYNGEE. The CDR3 is CASSPGEALIRSYEQYF. The CDR3 coding sequence is TGTGCCAGCAGCCCAGGGGAGGCGCTTATTCGGTCCTACGAGCAGTACTTC.

As DNA, the CDR3 is TGTGCCAGCAGCCCCCCCAGCGGAGGTGAGACCCAGTACTTC. Residues: CASSPPSGGETQYF. This rearrangement joins TRBV13 to TRBJ2-5, with D perhaps matching TRBD2 (5 bases). Germline CDR1 is PRHDT and CDR2 is FYEKMQ (reference sequence). Trimming took off 5 bases at V and 5 bases at J, with 15 bases between the two ends. This CDR3 comprises 14 residues.

This clonotype was counted ten times or more. The V call is TRBV3-1, the J call TRBJ2-1; 7 bases map to TRBD2. The germline V gene encodes CDR1 LGHDT and CDR2 YNNKEL (reference sequence). There are 15 residues in the CDR3. V shed 0 bases and J 6 bases; nucleotides not matched to a gene: 5. The chain's CDR3 is CASSQDYGTINEQFF. The DNA for the CDR3 is TGTGCCAGCAGCCAAGATTACGGGACTATCAATGAGCAGTTCTTC.

Regarding this clonotype: A read error is possible here, since a much larger clone lies one base away. V gene TRBV24-1 combines with J gene TRBJ2-1; the D gene is possibly TRBD2 (7 bases). There are 15 residues in the CDR3. Germline V gene lookup returns CDR1 KGHDR and CDR2 SFDVKD. V was pared by 3 bases and J by 9 bases, with 17 bases between. The DNA for the CDR3 is TGTGCCACCAGTGATCCCCCCGGGGGGCAAAGTGAGCAGTTCTTC. This gives the protein CATSDPPGGQSEQFF.

The J gene is TRBJ2-5, the V gene TRBV11-2; weak D call: TRBD1 (5 bases). Looked up from germline, CDR1 is SGHAT and CDR2 is FQNNGV. The CDR3 has 15 amino acids. Trimming removed 6 bases from V and 5 bases from J, with 19 bases in between. CDR3 DNA sequence: TGTGCCAGCAGGTCCATCGGACATTTAAATGAGACCCAGTACTTC. Translated: CASRSIGHLNETQYF.